The 9 T cell receptor beta chains in this list originate from one sample, sequenced in a study of blood T cell repertoires in COVID-19. Method: immunoSEQ multiplex PCR; TCRdb's copy keeps in-frame clones and lacks some. The sample includes around 340,000 clones, 83% of them seen just once. Sequencing was done on a sample of peripheral blood. The receptors were gathered from a man aged 25-45 years with active or convalescent COVID-19.

The V call is TRBV19, the J call TRBJ2-3; 13 bases align to TRBD2. CDR1 and CDR2 from the germline V gene are LNHDA and SQIVND (reference sequence). V shed 5 bases, J shed 2 bases, and the junction held 7 bases outside the gene matches. The CDR3 runs 17 residues. In DNA form, the CDR3 reads TGTGCCAGTAGTGAACTTGGACTAGCGGGAGACACAGATACGCAGTATTTT. It translates to CASSELGLAGDTDTQYF.

The J gene is TRBJ1-2, the V gene TRBV28, with 9 bases matching TRBD1. The trim removed 6 bases at V and 3 bases at J, leaving 8 bases unmatched. The CDR3 consists of 15 residues. CDR1 and CDR2 from the germline V gene are MDHEN and SYDVKM. The CDR3 reads CASSHGTGRDYGYTF. DNA of the CDR3: TGTGCCAGCAGCCACGGGACAGGGCGAGACTATGGCTACACCTTC.

V gene TRBV7-2 combines with J gene TRBJ2-3; D is unresolved. This CDR3 region has 14 residues. V was trimmed by 2 bases and J by 6 bases, leaving 12 bases between them. CDR1 is SGHTA and CDR2 is FQGNSA in the germline V gene. The CDR3 bases are TGTGCCAGCAGCTTAACCCGGGTACTGGATACGCAGTATTTT. This encodes CASSLTRVLDTQYF.

The rearrangement joins TRBV19 to TRBJ2-3; a weak D match, TRBD2 (6 bases). This CDR3 is 16 amino acids long. V lost 7 bases and J 2 bases, leaving 19 bases between the germline ends. Germline values: CDR1 LNHDA, CDR2 SQIVND (reference sequence). Here the CDR3 DNA reads TGTGCCAGTAATCCGGGGACTTTTCCTTCCACAGATACGCAGTATTTT. Amino acids: CASNPGTFPSTDTQYF.

This chain joins TRBV11-3 and TRBJ2-5; 8 nucleotides line up with TRBD1. The CDR3 loop spans 14 amino acids. The trim removed 5 bases at V and 5 bases at J, leaving 7 bases unmatched. CDR1 SGHNT and CDR2 YENEEA come from the germline V gene. The CDR3 coding sequence is TGTGCCAGCAGCCACCTGACAGGGGACGAGACCCAGTACTTC. Amino acid sequence: CASSHLTGDETQYF.

CDR3 region: CASSLVSGGATGELFF. CDR3 nucleotide sequence: TGTGCCAGCAGCTTAGTTTCGGGGGGAGCTACCGGGGAGCTGTTTTTT. V is TRBV7-2 and J is TRBJ2-2; TRBD2 matches 7 bases. The CDR3 has 16 amino acids. The ends lost 1 base at V and 5 bases at J; junction bases unmatched: 7. Germline V gene data show CDR1 as SGHTA and CDR2 as FQGNSA. Supplemented by reference TRBV7-2 and TRBJ2-2, the full variable domain reads GAGVSQSPSNKVTEKGKDVELRCDPISGHTALYWYRQSLGQGLEFLIYFQGNSAPDKSGLPSDRFSAERTGGSVSTLTIQRTQQEDSAVYLCASSLVSGGATGELFFGEGSRLTVL.

The rearrangement joins TRBV6-5 to TRBJ2-3, with 7 bases lining up with TRBD1. With V trimmed by 4 bases and J by 3 bases, 4 bases remained unmatched. From germline, CDR1 is MNHEY and CDR2 SVGAGI. This CDR3 contains 14 residues. The CDR3 here is CASSSEQGTDTQYF. CDR3 sequence (DNA): TGTGCCAGCAGTTCCGAACAGGGGACAGATACGCAGTATTTT.

The chain is built from TRBV30 and TRBJ1-2; 9 bases agree with TRBD1. The junction had 4 bases not matched to a gene; V was cut back by 1 base and J by 1 base. The CDR3 extends over 15 amino acids. Germline CDR1 GTSNPN, CDR2 SVGIG (reference sequence). In DNA, the CDR3 is TGTGCCTGGAGTGCCCCGACAGGGGGTAACTATGGCTACACCTTC. Translating gives CAWSAPTGGNYGYTF.

The CDR3 DNA reads TGCGCCAGCAGCAGCCTTAGCGGGGGGGCATCGGATACGCAGTATTTT. It translates to CASSSLSGGASDTQYF. This chain links TRBV5-1 with TRBJ2-3, with 11 bases identical to TRBD2. The CDR3 has 16 amino acids. CDR1 and CDR2 from the germline V gene are SGHRS and YFSETQ. J was trimmed by 6 bases and V by 4 bases; bases with no gene match: 10.